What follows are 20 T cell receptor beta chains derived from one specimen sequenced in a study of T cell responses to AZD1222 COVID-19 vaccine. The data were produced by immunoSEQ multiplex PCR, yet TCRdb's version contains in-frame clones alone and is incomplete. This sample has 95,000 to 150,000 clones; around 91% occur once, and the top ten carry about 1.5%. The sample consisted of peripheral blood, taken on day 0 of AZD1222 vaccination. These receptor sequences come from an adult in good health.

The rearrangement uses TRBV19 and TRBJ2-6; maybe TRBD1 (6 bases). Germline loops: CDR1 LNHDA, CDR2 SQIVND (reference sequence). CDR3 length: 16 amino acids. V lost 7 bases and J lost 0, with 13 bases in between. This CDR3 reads CASTLDSLSGANVLTF. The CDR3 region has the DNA TGTGCCAGTACCTTGGACAGCCTCTCTGGGGCCAACGTCCTGACTTTC. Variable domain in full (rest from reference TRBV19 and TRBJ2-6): DGGITQSPKYLFRKEGQNVTLSCEQNLNHDAMYWYRQDPGQGLRLIYYSQIVNDFQKGDIAEGYSVSREKKESFPLTVTSAQKNPTAFYLCASTLDSLSGANVLTFGAGSRLTVL.

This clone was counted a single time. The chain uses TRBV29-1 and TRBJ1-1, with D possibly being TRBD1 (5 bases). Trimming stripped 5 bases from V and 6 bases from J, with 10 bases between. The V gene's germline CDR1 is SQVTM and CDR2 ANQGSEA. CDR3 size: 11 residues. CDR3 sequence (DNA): TGCAGCGTTCCCGTGGGGGCTGAAGCTTTCTTT. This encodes CSVPVGAEAFF.

CDR3 DNA sequence: TGCGCCAGCAGCTTAGGGGTCGGCTATGGCTACACCTTC. Amino acid sequence: CASSLGVGYGYTF. The genes are TRBV5-1 and TRBJ1-2; possible D gene TRBD1, 5 bases. V lost 2 bases and J 4 bases, leaving 9 bases between the germline ends. CDR3 length: 13 residues. Germline V lookup: CDR1 SGHRS, CDR2 YFSETQ.

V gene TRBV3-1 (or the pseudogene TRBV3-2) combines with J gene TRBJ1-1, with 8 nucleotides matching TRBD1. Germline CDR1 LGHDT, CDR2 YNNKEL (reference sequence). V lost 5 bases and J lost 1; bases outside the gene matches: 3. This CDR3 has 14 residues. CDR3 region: CASSNRGENTEAFF. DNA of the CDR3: TGTGCCAGCAGCAACAGGGGGGAGAACACTGAAGCTTTCTTT.

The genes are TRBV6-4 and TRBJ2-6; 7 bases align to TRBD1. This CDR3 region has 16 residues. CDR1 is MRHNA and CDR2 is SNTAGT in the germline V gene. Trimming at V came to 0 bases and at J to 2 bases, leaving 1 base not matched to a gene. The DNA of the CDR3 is TGTGCCAGCAGTGACTCAGGGGGCGCTGGGGCCAACGTCCTGACTTTC. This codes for CASSDSGGAGANVLTF.

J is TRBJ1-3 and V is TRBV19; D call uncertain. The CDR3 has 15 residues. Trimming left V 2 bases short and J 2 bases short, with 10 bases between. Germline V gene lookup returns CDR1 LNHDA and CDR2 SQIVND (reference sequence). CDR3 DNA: TGTGCCAGTAGTATAAGAACACCAACTGGAAACACCATATATTTT. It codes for CASSIRTPTGNTIYF.

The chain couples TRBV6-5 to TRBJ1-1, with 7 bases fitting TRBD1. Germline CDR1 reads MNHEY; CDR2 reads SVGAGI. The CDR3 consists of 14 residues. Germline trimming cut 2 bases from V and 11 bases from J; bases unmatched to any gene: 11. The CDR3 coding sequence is TGTGCCAGCAGTTACCCGGGACAGACCGTTAGGGCTTTCTTT. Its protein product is CASSYPGQTVRAFF.

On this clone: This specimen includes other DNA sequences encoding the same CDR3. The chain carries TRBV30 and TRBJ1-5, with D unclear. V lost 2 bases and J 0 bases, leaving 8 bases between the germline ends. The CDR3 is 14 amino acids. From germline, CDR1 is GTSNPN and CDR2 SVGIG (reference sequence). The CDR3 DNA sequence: TGTGCCTGGAGTCTAGGGTATAGCAATCAGCCCCAGCATTTT. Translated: CAWSLGYSNQPQHF.

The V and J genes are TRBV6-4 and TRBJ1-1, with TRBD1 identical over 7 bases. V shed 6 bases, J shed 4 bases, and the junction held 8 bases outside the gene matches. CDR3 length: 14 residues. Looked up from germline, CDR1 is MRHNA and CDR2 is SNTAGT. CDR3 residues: CASRETGVGTEAFF. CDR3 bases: TGTGCCAGCAGGGAAACAGGGGTGGGCACTGAAGCTTTCTTT.

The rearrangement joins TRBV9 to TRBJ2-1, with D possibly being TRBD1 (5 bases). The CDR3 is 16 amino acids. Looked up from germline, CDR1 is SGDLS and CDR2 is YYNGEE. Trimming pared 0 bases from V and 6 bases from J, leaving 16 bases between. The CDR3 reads CASSVGGSLPLNEQFF. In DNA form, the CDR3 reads TGTGCCAGCAGCGTAGGGGGCTCCCTCCCCCTCAATGAGCAGTTCTTC. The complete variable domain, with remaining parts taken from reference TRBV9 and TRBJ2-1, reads DSGVTQTPKHLITATGQRVTLRCSPRSGDLSVYWYQQSLDQGLQFLIQYYNGEERAKGNILERFSAQQFPDLHSELNLSSLELGDSALYFCASSVGGSLPLNEQFFGPGTRLTVL.

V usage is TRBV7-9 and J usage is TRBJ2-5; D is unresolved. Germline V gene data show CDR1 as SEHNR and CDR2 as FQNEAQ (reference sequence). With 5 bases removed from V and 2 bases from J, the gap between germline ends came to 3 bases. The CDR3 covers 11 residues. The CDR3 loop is CASSPQETQYF. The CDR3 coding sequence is TGTGCCAGCAGCCCTCAAGAGACCCAGTACTTC.

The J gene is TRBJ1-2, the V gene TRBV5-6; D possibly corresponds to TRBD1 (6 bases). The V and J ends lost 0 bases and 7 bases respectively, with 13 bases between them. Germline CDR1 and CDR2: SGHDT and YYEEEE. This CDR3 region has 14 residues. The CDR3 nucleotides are TGTGCCAGCAGCTTGGGACAGGTCGGAAGTGGCTACACCTTC. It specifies CASSLGQVGSGYTF.

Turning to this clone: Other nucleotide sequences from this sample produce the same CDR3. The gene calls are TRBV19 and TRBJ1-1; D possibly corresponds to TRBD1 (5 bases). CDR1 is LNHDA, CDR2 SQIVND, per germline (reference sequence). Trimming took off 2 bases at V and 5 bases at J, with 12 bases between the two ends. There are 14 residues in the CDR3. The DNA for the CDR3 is TGTGCCAGTAGTATAACGGGTCAGGGAACTGAAGCTTTCTTT. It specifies CASSITGQGTEAFF.

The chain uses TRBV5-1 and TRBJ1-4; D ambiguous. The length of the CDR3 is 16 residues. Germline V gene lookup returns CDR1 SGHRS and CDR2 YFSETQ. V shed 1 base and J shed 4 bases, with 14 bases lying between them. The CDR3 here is CASSLYRTADNEKLFF. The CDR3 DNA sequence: TGCGCCAGCAGCTTGTATCGGACGGCAGATAATGAAAAACTGTTTTTT. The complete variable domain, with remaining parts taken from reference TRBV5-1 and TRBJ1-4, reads KAGVTQTPRYLIKTRGQQVTLSCSPISGHRSVSWYQQTPGQGLQFLFEYFSETQRNKGNFPGRFSGRQFSNSRSEMNVSTLELGDSALYLCASSLYRTADNEKLFFGSGTQLSVL.

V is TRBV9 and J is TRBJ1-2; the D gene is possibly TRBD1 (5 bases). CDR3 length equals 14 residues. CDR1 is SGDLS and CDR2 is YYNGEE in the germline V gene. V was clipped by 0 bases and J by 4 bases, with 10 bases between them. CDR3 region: CASSVVGGTYGYTF. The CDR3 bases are TGTGCCAGCAGCGTAGTCGGCGGGACCTATGGCTACACCTTC.

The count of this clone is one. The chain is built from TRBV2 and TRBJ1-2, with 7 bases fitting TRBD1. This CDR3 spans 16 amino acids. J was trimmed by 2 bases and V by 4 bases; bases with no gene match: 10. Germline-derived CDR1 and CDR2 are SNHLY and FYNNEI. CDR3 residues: CASSGLAGTANYGYTF. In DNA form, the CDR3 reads TGTGCCAGCAGTGGCCTTGCCGGGACAGCCAACTATGGCTACACCTTC.

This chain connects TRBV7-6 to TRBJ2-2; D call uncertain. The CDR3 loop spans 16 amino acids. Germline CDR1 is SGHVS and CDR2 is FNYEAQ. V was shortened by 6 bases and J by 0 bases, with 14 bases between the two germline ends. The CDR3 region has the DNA TGTGCCAGCAGTACGCTGTTGGGCGCGAACACCGGGGAGCTGTTTTTT. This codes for CASSTLLGANTGELFF.

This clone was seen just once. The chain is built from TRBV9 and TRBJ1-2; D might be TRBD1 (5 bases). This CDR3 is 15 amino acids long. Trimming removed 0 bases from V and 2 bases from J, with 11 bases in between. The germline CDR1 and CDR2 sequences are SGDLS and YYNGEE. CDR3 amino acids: CASSVELGTNYGYTF. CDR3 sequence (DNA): TGTGCCAGCAGCGTAGAGCTAGGGACGAACTATGGCTACACCTTC.

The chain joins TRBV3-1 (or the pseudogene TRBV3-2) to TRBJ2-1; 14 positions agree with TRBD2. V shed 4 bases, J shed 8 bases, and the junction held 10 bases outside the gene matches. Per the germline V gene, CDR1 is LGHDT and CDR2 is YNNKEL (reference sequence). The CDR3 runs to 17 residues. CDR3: CASSRQPQGLAGDEQFF. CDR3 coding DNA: TGTGCCAGCAGCCGACAACCCCAGGGACTAGCGGGAGATGAGCAGTTCTTC.

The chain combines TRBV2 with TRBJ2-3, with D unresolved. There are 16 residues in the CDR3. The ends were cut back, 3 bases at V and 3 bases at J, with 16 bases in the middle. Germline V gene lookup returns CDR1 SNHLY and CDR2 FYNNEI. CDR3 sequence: CASSEEIPNYTDTQYF. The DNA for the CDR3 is TGTGCCAGCAGTGAGGAAATCCCAAACTATACAGATACGCAGTATTTT.